A single sample is the source of the 30 T cell receptor beta chains below, sequenced in a study of T cell responses to AZD1222 COVID-19 vaccine. Profiled with immunoSEQ multiplex PCR; TCRdb holds only in-frame clones, not every one. The sample has approximately 110,000 clones, more than 70% seen once. The sample here was peripheral blood, taken on day 0 of AZD1222 vaccination. Source of these receptors: an adult in good health.

The V gene is TRBV5-5, the J gene TRBJ2-1; unclear D gene. CDR3 length equals 16 residues. V was trimmed by 3 bases and J by 1 base, leaving 14 bases between them. Germline values: CDR1 SGHKS, CDR2 YYEKEE (reference sequence). In DNA form, the CDR3 reads TGTGCCAGCAGCTCACATCAGGCAGCTTCCTACAATGAGCAGTTCTTC. It encodes CASSSHQAASYNEQFF. The full variable domain, its missing parts supplied by reference TRBV5-5 and TRBJ2-1, is DAGVTQSPTHLIKTRGQQVTLRCSPISGHKSVSWYQQVLGQGPQFIFQYYEKEERGRGNFPDRFSARQFPNYSSELNVNALLLGDSALYLCASSSHQAASYNEQFFGPGTRLTVL.

This rearrangement joins TRBV7-2 to TRBJ1-4; D ambiguous. Germline CDR1 is SGHTA and CDR2 is FQGNSA. V was shortened by 5 bases and J by 4 bases, with 14 bases between the two germline ends. This CDR3 comprises 15 residues. This CDR3 reads CASSLMEALNEKLFF. DNA of the CDR3: TGTGCCAGCAGCCTGATGGAGGCACTTAATGAAAAACTGTTTTTT.

This chain connects TRBV25-1 to TRBJ2-6, with no clear D. The CDR3 has 15 residues. Germline CDR1 MGHDK, CDR2 SYGVNS. With 6 bases removed from V and 4 bases from J, the gap between germline ends came to 13 bases. The CDR3 DNA reads TGTGCCAGCAGCTGGCGATCGTCCGGGGCCAACGTCCTGACTTTC. It is translated as CASSWRSSGANVLTF.

This chain connects TRBV18 to TRBJ2-1, with no clear D. CDR1 KGHSH and CDR2 LQKENI come from the germline V gene. The V end lost 1 base, the J end lost 6 bases, and 4 bases lay between the germline ends. The CDR3 extends over 12 amino acids. CDR3 nucleotides: TGTGCCAGCTCACCACAGCGCAATGAGCAGTTCTTC. This translates into CASSPQRNEQFF.

V and J are TRBV6-5 and TRBJ1-2; TRBD1 matches 11 bases. In germline, CDR1 is MNHEY, CDR2 SVGAGI. V gave up 5 bases and J gave up 6 bases; unmatched junction bases: 2. The CDR3 spans 13 residues. CDR3 amino acids: CASSQGQGDGYTF. CDR3 nucleotide sequence: TGTGCCAGCAGTCAGGGACAGGGGGATGGCTACACCTTC.

V gene TRBV5-1 combines with J gene TRBJ2-3; 8 bases fit TRBD2. The CDR3 has 14 amino acids. CDR1 is SGHRS and CDR2 is YFSETQ in the germline V gene. The V and J ends lost 4 bases and 5 bases, in that order; junction bases with no gene match: 6. CDR3 sequence: CASSPGGVLDTQYF. The CDR3 DNA is TGCGCCAGCAGCCCCGGGGGGGTTCTAGATACGCAGTATTTT. Full variable domain (missing parts from reference TRBV5-1 and TRBJ2-3): KAGVTQTPRYLIKTRGQQVTLSCSPISGHRSVSWYQQTPGQGLQFLFEYFSETQRNKGNFPGRFSGRQFSNSRSEMNVSTLELGDSALYLCASSPGGVLDTQYFGPGTRLTVL.

The chain joins TRBV7-6 to TRBJ2-1; 8 bases are a match to TRBD1. This CDR3 contains 18 residues. The V and J ends lost 5 bases and 7 bases, in that order; junction bases with no gene match: 19. CDR1 and CDR2 from the germline V gene are SGHVS and FNYEAQ. This CDR3 is CASSAEPTGVLSRNEQFF. DNA of the CDR3: TGTGCCAGCAGCGCCGAGCCGACAGGGGTATTGAGTAGGAATGAGCAGTTCTTC.

This sequence joins TRBV3-1 (or the pseudogene TRBV3-2) and TRBJ1-2, with a weak D call TRBD1 (6 bases). The CDR3 has 16 amino acids. Germline V gene lookup returns CDR1 LGHDT and CDR2 YNNKEL (reference sequence). Trimming shortened V by 4 bases and J by 3 bases, and 18 bases separated the two germline ends. The CDR3 region is CASSRYTRRGDYGYTF. CDR3 bases: TGTGCCAGCAGCCGTTATACGAGAAGGGGGGACTATGGCTACACCTTC.

This rearrangement joins TRBV10-1 to TRBJ2-3, with TRBD1 matching 9 bases. This CDR3 contains 20 residues. Germline V gene lookup returns CDR1 WNHNN and CDR2 SYGVQD (reference sequence). Trimming at V came to 10 bases and at J to 2 bases, leaving 25 bases not matched to a gene. CDR3 residues: CANPISRDRVLWGVTDTQYF. The CDR3 region has the DNA TGCGCCAACCCAATCTCCCGGGACAGGGTCTTATGGGGAGTCACAGATACGCAGTATTTT.

The chain employs TRBV7-2 and TRBJ1-4; D uncertain. Germline lookup yields CDR1 SGHTA and CDR2 FQGNSA. This CDR3 contains 13 residues. V lost 0 bases to trimming and J lost 8 bases, with 7 bases between them. CDR3 DNA sequence: TGTGCCAGCAGCTTAGCTTATTCCGAAAAACTGTTTTTT. Its translation is CASSLAYSEKLFF.

The chain employs TRBV12-3 or TRBV12-4 and TRBJ1-2; possible D gene TRBD1, 6 bases. V was trimmed by 3 bases and J by 8 bases, leaving 13 bases between them. The CDR3 extends over 13 amino acids. CDR3 in DNA: TGTGCCAGCAGTTTTGGGGGGGGCGAAGGCTACACCTTC. Encoded protein: CASSFGGGEGYTF.

This clone came up once. This rearrangement joins TRBV11-2 to TRBJ2-7, with 8 positions matching TRBD2. Germline V gene lookup returns CDR1 SGHAT and CDR2 FQNNGV. The CDR3 has 15 amino acids. J lost 0 bases, V lost 3 bases, and 4 bases had no gene match. In nucleotides, the CDR3 is TGTGCCAGCAGCTTGACTAGCGAGAGCTCCTACGAGCAGTACTTC. The encoded protein is CASSLTSESSYEQYF.

The rearrangement uses TRBV7-2 and TRBJ1-1; a weak D match, TRBD1 (5 bases). Per the germline V gene, CDR1 is SGHTA and CDR2 is FQGNSA. CDR3 size: 14 residues. The ends were cut back, 5 bases at V and 3 bases at J, with 13 bases in the middle. In nucleotides, the CDR3 is TGTGCCAGCAGCGTGGGGGAACTATACACTGAAGCTTTCTTT. Translating it yields CASSVGELYTEAFF.

The genes are TRBV5-1 and TRBJ2-1; unclear D gene. The CDR3 sequence is 13 residues long. In germline, CDR1 is SGHRS, CDR2 YFSETQ. Between the trimmed V and J ends, which lost 5 bases and 5 bases, there was a span of 11 bases. The CDR3 loop reads CASRIDSDNEQFF. Here the CDR3 DNA reads TGCGCCAGCAGGATAGACTCAGACAATGAGCAGTTCTTC. The variable domain in full, completed from reference TRBV5-1 and TRBJ2-1, reads KAGVTQTPRYLIKTRGQQVTLSCSPISGHRSVSWYQQTPGQGLQFLFEYFSETQRNKGNFPGRFSGRQFSNSRSEMNVSTLELGDSALYLCASRIDSDNEQFFGPGTRLTVL.

The rearrangement joins TRBV5-1 to TRBJ2-7; 8 nucleotides agree with TRBD2. The CDR3 sequence is 14 residues long. V shed 4 bases, J shed 7 bases, and the junction held 10 bases outside the gene matches. Per germline, CDR1 SGHRS and CDR2 YFSETQ. The chain's CDR3 is CASSGSGGAGEQYF. DNA of the CDR3: TGCGCCAGCAGCGGGAGCGGGGGAGCGGGGGAGCAGTACTTC.

The chain uses TRBV9 and TRBJ2-1; D is undetermined. The CDR3 loop spans 12 amino acids. Per germline, CDR1 SGDLS and CDR2 YYNGEE. Trimming removed 0 bases at V and 8 bases at J, with 6 bases between. The CDR3 is CASSVGFDEQFF. In nucleotides, the CDR3 is TGTGCCAGCAGCGTAGGTTTCGATGAGCAGTTCTTC.

The rearrangement links TRBV7-9 to TRBJ2-7; perhaps TRBD1 as D (6 bases). Trimming took 8 bases from V and 2 from J, leaving 16 bases between them. The germline gives CDR1 SEHNR, CDR2 FQNEAQ (reference sequence). CDR3 length: 14 amino acids. The CDR3: CASGKQGPTYEQYF. CDR3 in DNA: TGTGCCAGCGGCAAACAGGGACCTACCTACGAGCAGTACTTC.

A single count supports this clone. This sequence joins TRBV10-3 and TRBJ2-1, with TRBD2 matching over 9 bases. V was clipped by 6 bases and J by 7 bases; unmatched bases: 10. This CDR3 contains 15 residues. Germline loops: CDR1 ENHRY, CDR2 SYGVKD. The CDR3 spells CAISEPQRGENEQFF. The CDR3 nucleotides are TGTGCCATCAGCGAACCCCAGCGGGGGGAAAATGAGCAGTTCTTC.

The chain recombines TRBV9 with TRBJ1-2; 8 nucleotides align to TRBD1. Germline CDR1 reads SGDLS; CDR2 reads YYNGEE. After removal of 3 bases from V and 4 bases from J, the junction contained 8 bases not matched to a gene. The CDR3 length is 15 residues. CDR3 in amino acids: CASSDARGLGYGYTF. The CDR3 bases are TGTGCCAGCAGCGACGCCAGGGGGCTCGGCTATGGCTACACCTTC.

This clone came up once. V gene TRBV7-3 combines with J gene TRBJ2-2, with 10 bases matching TRBD2. Trimming cost V 5 bases and J 8 bases; bases outside gene matches: 8. This CDR3 is built from 15 residues. Per germline, CDR1 SGHTA and CDR2 FQGTGA. In DNA, the CDR3 is TGTGCCAGCAGCCCCGGGACTAGCGCTATAGGGGAGCTGTTTTTT. As protein: CASSPGTSAIGELFF.

V is TRBV5-6 and J is TRBJ1-6; D not certain. The CDR3 sequence is 17 residues long. Trimming removed 0 bases from V and 8 bases from J, with 18 bases in between. Germline V gives CDR1 SGHDT, CDR2 YYEEEE. The CDR3 loop is CASSLATFGQSHSPLHF. CDR3 nucleotides: TGTGCCAGCAGCTTGGCGACGTTTGGGCAGTCGCATTCACCCCTCCACTTT.

The chain combines TRBV5-6 with TRBJ1-1; D unresolved. CDR1 and CDR2 from the germline V gene are SGHDT and YYEEEE. V lost 3 bases, J lost 5 bases, and 11 bases lay in between. The CDR3 covers 13 residues. In DNA form, the CDR3 reads TGTGCCAGCAGCTACTGGGCCTCGACTGAAGCTTTCTTT. It codes for CASSYWASTEAFF.

This chain connects TRBV7-3 to TRBJ2-2; D may be TRBD2 (5 bases). Germline-derived CDR1 and CDR2 are SGHTA and FQGTGA. The CDR3 sequence is 14 residues long. The V gene lost 0 bases and the J gene lost 5 bases, with 7 bases spanning the gap. The CDR3 region has the DNA TGTGCCAGCAGCTTAACAACGGGAACCGGGGAGCTGTTTTTT. Its protein is CASSLTTGTGELFF.

The CDR3 nucleotides are TGTGCCAGCAGCTCCCCGCAGGGCGACTACGAGCAGTACTTC. This encodes CASSSPQGDYEQYF. The rearrangement joins TRBV11-1 to TRBJ2-7; maybe TRBD1 (5 bases). CDR1 is SGHAT and CDR2 is FQDESV in the germline V gene (reference sequence). V lost 4 bases and J 3 bases, leaving 13 bases between the germline ends. CDR3 length: 14 residues.

This clone was seen only a few times. The chain has TRBV27 and TRBJ2-7; the D is unclear. Trimming took off 5 bases at V and 4 bases at J, with 18 bases between the two ends. Germline CDR1 reads MNHEY; CDR2 reads SMNVEV (reference sequence). The CDR3 extends over 15 amino acids. CDR3 in DNA: TGTGCCAGCAGTGCCTCCAGCTCAACAGAATACGAGCAGTACTTC. This translates into CASSASSSTEYEQYF.

This CDR3 reads CASSLRTTGELFF. The CDR3, as DNA: TGTGCCAGCAGCCTTAGAACCACCGGGGAGCTGTTTTTT. This sequence joins TRBV12-3 or TRBV12-4 and TRBJ2-2; no clear D. The CDR3 is 13 amino acids. V was cut by 6 bases and J by 4 bases, with 9 bases left in between.

The chain has TRBV5-1 and TRBJ1-5; a possible D gene is TRBD1 (5 bases). V was cut by 0 bases and J by 2 bases, with 6 bases left in between. The CDR3 is 14 residues long. The V gene's germline CDR1 is SGHRS and CDR2 YFSETQ. The DNA of the CDR3 is TGCGCCAGCAGCTTGGGGGACGGCAATCAGCCCCAGCATTTT. Translating it yields CASSLGDGNQPQHF.

The chain recombines TRBV9 with TRBJ2-3; the match to TRBD2 covers 7 bases. J gave up 1 base and V 2 bases, and 4 bases lay outside the gene matches. The CDR3 sequence is 15 residues long. The germline V gene has CDR1 SGDLS and CDR2 YYNGEE. CDR3 loop: CASSVGGTGTDTQYF. DNA for the CDR3: TGTGCCAGCAGCGTCGGGGGGACGGGCACAGATACGCAGTATTTT.

The rearrangement uses TRBV19 and TRBJ1-1; 9 nucleotides line up with TRBD1. Germline V gives CDR1 LNHDA, CDR2 SQIVND (reference sequence). V shed 5 bases, J shed 1 base, and the junction held 5 bases outside the gene matches. CDR3 length: 15 amino acids. The CDR3 DNA reads as TGTGCCAGTAGTTCACAACAGGGGGCGAACACTGAAGCTTTCTTT. Its translation is CASSSQQGANTEAFF.

The CDR3 DNA sequence: TGTGCCAGCAGCTTACAGGCAGGAGGAATTTCACCCCTCCACTTT. Residues: CASSLQAGGISPLHF. The genes are TRBV7-2 and TRBJ1-6, with D unresolved. CDR3 size: 15 residues. The germline V gene encodes CDR1 SGHTA and CDR2 FQGNSA. V was cut by 2 bases and J by 9 bases, with 14 bases left in between. The variable domain in full, with the rest retrieved from reference TRBV7-2 and TRBJ1-6, is GAGVSQSPSNKVTEKGKDVELRCDPISGHTALYWYRQSLGQGLEFLIYFQGNSAPDKSGLPSDRFSAERTGGSVSTLTIQRTQQEDSAVYLCASSLQAGGISPLHFGNGTRLTVT.